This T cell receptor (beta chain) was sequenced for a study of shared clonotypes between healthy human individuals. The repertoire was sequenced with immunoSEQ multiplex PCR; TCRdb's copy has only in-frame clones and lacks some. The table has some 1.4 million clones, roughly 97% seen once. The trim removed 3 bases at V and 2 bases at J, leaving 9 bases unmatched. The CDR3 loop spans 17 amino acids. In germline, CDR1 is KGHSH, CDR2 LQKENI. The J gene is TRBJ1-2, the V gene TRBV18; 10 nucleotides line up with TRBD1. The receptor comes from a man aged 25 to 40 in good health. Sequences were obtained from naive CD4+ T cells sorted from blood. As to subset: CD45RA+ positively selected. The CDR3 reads CASSPRQGAVRNYGYTF. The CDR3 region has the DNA TGTGCCAGCTCACCCCGACAGGGGGCGGTTAGAAACTATGGCTACACCTTC.